This paragraph covers one T cell receptor (beta chain) sequence. Its antigen is not known. The data derive from a study of T cells in Graves' hyperthyroidism and ophthalmopathy. The CDR3 consists of 14 residues. Trimming pared 4 bases from V and 2 bases from J, leaving 9 bases between. Study conclusions and caveats: Blood also showed most of the thyroid clonotypes that were expanded above 0.001. The model's output predicted ophthalmopathy at a median of around 6.9 months prior to onset. A 13 V-J model separated ophthalmopathy from stable hyperthyroidism.

RNA transcripts yielded amplified TCR beta CDR3 regions. In the first-round RT-PCR of the TCR CDR3, the HTBI primer set was used. TCRdb processed the multiplex PCR reads anew with MiXCR; each CDR3 protein has one entry. The repertoire includes approximately 430,000 distinct CDR3 sequences, roughly 14% of them detected once, and less than 15% sits in the top ten. The specimen sequenced was blood. The source of this sequence is a man aged 18 to 35 with Graves' ophthalmopathy. The gene calls are TRBV12-3 or TRBV12-4 and TRBJ1-3; the D is unclear. DNA for the CDR3: TGTGCCAGCAGTTCGAAGGGCGCTGGAAACACCATATATTTT. Its translation is CASSSKGAGNTIYF.